This T cell receptor (beta chain) emerged from a study of T cells in Graves' hyperthyroidism and ophthalmopathy. Overall study context: Peripheral blood was obtained at initial diagnosis, preceding any treatment. Overall study results and limits: Blood held most thyroid clonotypes expanded above 0.001 frequency.

A lack of ophthalmopathy progression within 18 months defined stable Graves' hyperthyroidism. In this sample, this clonotype turned up a few times. Antigen: not known. This CDR3 has 15 residues. The germline V gene encodes CDR1 LNHDA and CDR2 SQIVND (reference sequence). V lost 1 base, J lost 2 bases, and 12 bases lay in between. Template material for amplifying TCR beta CDR3 regions consisted of RNA transcripts. An initial round of RT-PCR targeting the TCR CDR3 relied on the HTBI primer set. TCRdb processed the multiplex PCR reads anew with MiXCR; each CDR3 protein has one entry. The sample has 700,000 or so distinct CDR3 sequences, 16% seen once.

The chain uses TRBV19 and TRBJ2-7; possible D gene TRBD2, 5 bases. Sequencing was performed on blood. This TCR was sampled from a man younger than 35 with Graves' hyperthyroidism. CDR3 sequence reads: CASSIGGGGTYEQYF. The CDR3 DNA is TGTGCCAGTAGTATAGGCGGAGGTGGGACCTACGAGCAGTACTTC.